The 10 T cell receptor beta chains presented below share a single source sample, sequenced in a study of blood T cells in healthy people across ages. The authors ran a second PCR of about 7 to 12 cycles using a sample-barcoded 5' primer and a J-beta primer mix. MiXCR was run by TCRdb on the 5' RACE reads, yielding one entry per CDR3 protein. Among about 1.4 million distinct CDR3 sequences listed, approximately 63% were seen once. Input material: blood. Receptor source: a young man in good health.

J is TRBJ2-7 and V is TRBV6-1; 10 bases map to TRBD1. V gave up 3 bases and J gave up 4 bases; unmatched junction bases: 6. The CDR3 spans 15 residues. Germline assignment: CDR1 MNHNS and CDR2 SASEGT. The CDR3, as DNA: TGTGCCAGCAGTGAGCCTAGGGACAGGGGTTACGAGCAGTACTTC. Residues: CASSEPRDRGYEQYF.

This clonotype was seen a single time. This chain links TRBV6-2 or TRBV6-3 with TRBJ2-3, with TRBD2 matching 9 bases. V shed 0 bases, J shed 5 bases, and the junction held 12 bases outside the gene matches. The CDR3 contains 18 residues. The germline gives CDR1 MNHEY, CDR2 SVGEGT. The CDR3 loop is CASSYSNLSGGYQDTQYF. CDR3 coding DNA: TGTGCCAGCAGTTACTCAAACCTCAGCGGGGGGTATCAAGATACGCAGTATTTT.

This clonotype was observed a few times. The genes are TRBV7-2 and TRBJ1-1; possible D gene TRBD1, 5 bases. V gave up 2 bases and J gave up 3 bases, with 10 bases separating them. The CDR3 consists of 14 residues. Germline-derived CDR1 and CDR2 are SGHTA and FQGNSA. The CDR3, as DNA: TGTGCCAGCAGCTTAAGGGGAGGTTACACTGAAGCTTTCTTT. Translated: CASSLRGGYTEAFF.

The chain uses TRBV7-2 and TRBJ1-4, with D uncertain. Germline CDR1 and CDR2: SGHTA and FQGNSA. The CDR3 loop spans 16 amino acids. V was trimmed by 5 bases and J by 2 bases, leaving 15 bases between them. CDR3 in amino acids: CASSHTTGGTNEKLFF. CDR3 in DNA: TGTGCCAGCAGCCACACAACCGGTGGTACTAATGAAAAACTGTTTTTT.

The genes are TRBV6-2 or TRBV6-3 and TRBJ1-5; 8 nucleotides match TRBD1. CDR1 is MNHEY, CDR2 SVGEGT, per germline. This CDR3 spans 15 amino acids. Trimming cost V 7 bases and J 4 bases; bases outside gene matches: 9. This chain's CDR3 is CASTPGQGRNQPQHF. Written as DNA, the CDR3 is TGTGCCAGCACCCCCGGACAGGGAAGAAATCAGCCCCAGCATTTT.

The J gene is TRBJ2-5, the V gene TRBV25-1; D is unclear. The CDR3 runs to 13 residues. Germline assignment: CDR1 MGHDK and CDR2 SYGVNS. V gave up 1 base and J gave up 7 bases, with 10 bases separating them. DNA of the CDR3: TGTGCCAGCAGTGAATCCGGCCCGGGGACCCAGTACTTC. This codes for CASSESGPGTQYF.

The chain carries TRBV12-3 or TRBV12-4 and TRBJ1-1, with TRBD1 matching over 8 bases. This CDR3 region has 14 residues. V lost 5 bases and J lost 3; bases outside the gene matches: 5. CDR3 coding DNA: TGTGCCAGCAGTCCCGAGGACAGGGACACTGAAGCTTTCTTT. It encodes CASSPEDRDTEAFF.

The CDR3: CASSSEQGDNEQFF. The CDR3 region has the DNA TGTGCCAGCAGTTCTGAACAGGGAGACAATGAGCAGTTCTTC. The gene calls are TRBV27 and TRBJ2-1; a possible D gene is TRBD1 (6 bases). Trimming left V 4 bases short and J 5 bases short, with 12 bases between. Germline values: CDR1 MNHEY, CDR2 SMNVEV (reference sequence). The CDR3 consists of 14 residues.

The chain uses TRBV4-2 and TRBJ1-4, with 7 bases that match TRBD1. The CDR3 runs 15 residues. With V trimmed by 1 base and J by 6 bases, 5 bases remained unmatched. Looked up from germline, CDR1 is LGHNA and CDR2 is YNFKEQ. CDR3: CASSQGNRGDEKLFF. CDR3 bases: TGTGCCAGCAGCCAAGGGAACAGGGGTGATGAAAAACTGTTTTTT.

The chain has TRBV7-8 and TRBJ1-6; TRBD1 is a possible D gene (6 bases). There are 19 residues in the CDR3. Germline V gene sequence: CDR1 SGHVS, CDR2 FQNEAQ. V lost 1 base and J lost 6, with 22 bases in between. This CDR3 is CASSLGLGAGAVGNSPLHF. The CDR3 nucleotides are TGTGCCAGCAGCTTAGGACTGGGGGCCGGCGCCGTTGGTAATTCACCCCTCCACTTT.